The TCR beta chain described here comes from a study of metastatic and nonmetastatic thyroid tumors. In the study overall: For malignant and benign thyroid patients, tumor or nodule tissue and blood were the sources whose repertoires were compared. Study-wide results and limits: Benign nodules reportedly had significantly lower TCR beta diversity than malignant thyroid tumors in blood and tumor.

This clone was seen ten or more times. Antigen specificity is unknown. There were no patients who had received any treatment before thyroid surgery. As processed by the authors: The study's classifier, a distant-metastasis tool for papillary thyroid cancer, was built using CDR3 differences across clinicopathological groups. MiXCR re-clonotyped the PCR reads for TCRdb. Clone size and V and J calls follow TCRdb, not the original study. The sample holds 45,000 or so clones, around 4% seen once. The sequence derives from a female donor with papillary thyroid cancer or a benign thyroid nodule (not recorded which). Some clones in this sample may be carry-over from other donors' samples. The sequenced sample consisted of blood.

The CDR3 DNA sequence: TGTGCCAGCAGTCTCTCAGGGGTGAACACTGAAGCTTTCTTT. Translated, it gives CASSLSGVNTEAFF. V is TRBV6-1 and J is TRBJ1-1, with D perhaps matching TRBD1 (6 bases). V was shortened by 5 bases and J by 0 bases, with 10 bases between the two germline ends. CDR3 length: 14 amino acids. CDR1 is MNHNS, CDR2 SASEGT, per germline.